Listed here is a single TCR beta chain. Its antigen is as yet unknown. PCR amplification relied on 60 Vbeta primers (plus 13 Jbeta primers). TCRdb's copy holds only in-frame clones and misses some; the assay was immunoSEQ multiplex PCR. Of more than 90,000 clones listed, about 76% are singletons. Nominally healthy donors provided the samples, though records likely missed some immune exposures. Trimming took 0 bases from V and 8 from J; bases not matched to a gene: 4. Germline CDR1 reads MGHRA; CDR2 reads YSYEKL. The CDR3 length is 15 residues. The sample originates from a study of cytomegalovirus exposure and HLA in healthy donors. General observations from the study: Researchers counted 150 to 200 TCR beta chains as cytomegalovirus-associated. A later analysis revealed that TCR association rates differed between HLA loci, peaking at DRB1 and bottoming out at HLA-C. Earlier results showed most TCR beta V segments being productive about 87% or about 30% of the time.

This clonotype originated in a man between 35 and 55 years old in good health and CMV-seropositive. The sample was PBMCs. This chain links TRBV4-1 with TRBJ2-2; 9 nucleotides line up with TRBD2. CDR3 in DNA: TGCGCCAGCAGCCAAGATCTGCGGGGGGGAGGGGAGCTGTTTTTT. This translates into CASSQDLRGGGELFF.